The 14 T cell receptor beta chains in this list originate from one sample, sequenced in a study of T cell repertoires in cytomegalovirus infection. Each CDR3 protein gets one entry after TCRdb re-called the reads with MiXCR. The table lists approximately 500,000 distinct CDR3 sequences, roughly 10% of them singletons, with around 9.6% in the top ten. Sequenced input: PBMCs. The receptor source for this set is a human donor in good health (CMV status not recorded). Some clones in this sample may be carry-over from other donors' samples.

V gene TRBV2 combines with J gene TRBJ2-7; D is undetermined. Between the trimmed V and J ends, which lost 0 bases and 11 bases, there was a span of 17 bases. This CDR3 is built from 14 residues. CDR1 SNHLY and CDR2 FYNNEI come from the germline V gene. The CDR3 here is CASSEALLLGKEYF. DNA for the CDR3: TGTGCCAGCAGTGAAGCGCTTCTATTGGGTAAAGAGTACTTC.

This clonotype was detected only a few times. The CDR3 sequence is CASSPALGAGGQTYEQYF. The CDR3 nucleotides read TGTGCCAGCAGTCCGGCGTTAGGTGCGGGAGGCCAAACCTACGAGCAGTACTTC. The gene calls are TRBV27 and TRBJ2-7; 8 bases are a match to TRBD2. The germline V gene has CDR1 MNHEY and CDR2 SMNVEV (reference sequence). The CDR3 runs to 18 residues. Germline trimming cut 5 bases from V and 2 bases from J; bases unmatched to any gene: 17.

The CDR3 DNA follows: TGCAGTGCTAAGTGGGACAAGAACACTGAAGCTTTCTTT. Protein sequence: CSAKWDKNTEAFF. V and J are TRBV20-1 and TRBJ1-1; possibly TRBD1 for D (6 bases). This CDR3 is built from 13 residues. Per the germline V gene, CDR1 is DFQATT and CDR2 is SNEGSKA (reference sequence). The V and J ends lost 4 bases and 1 base respectively, with 10 bases between them.

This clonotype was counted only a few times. The CDR3 loop reads CASSVVGGPTGELFF. Written as DNA, the CDR3 is TGTGCCAGCAGTGTAGTGGGAGGCCCCACCGGGGAGCTGTTTTTT. This chain joins TRBV6-1 and TRBJ2-2, with D possibly TRBD2 on 6 matching bases. The CDR3 is 15 residues long. With 4 bases removed from V and 4 bases from J, the gap between germline ends came to 13 bases. Germline values: CDR1 MNHNS, CDR2 SASEGT.

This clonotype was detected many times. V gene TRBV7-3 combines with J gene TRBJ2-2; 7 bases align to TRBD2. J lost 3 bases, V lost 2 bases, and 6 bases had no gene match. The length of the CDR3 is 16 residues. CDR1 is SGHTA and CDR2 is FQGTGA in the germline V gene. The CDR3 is CASSLEGAGDTGELFF. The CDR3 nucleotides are TGTGCCAGCAGCTTAGAGGGTGCGGGGGACACCGGGGAGCTGTTTTTT. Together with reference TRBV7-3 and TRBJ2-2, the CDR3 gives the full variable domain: GAGVSQTPSNKVTEKGKYVELRCDPISGHTALYWYRQSLGQGPEFLIYFQGTGAADDSGLPNDRFFAVRPEGSVSTLKIQRTERGDSAVYLCASSLEGAGDTGELFFGEGSRLTVL.

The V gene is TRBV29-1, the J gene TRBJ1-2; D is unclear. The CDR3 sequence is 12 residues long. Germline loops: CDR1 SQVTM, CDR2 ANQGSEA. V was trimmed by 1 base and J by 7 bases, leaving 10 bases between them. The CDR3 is CSVEGSFLGYTF. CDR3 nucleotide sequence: TGCAGCGTTGAAGGAAGTTTTCTTGGCTACACCTTC.

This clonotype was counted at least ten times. CDR3 region: CASSPVMGLYTEAFF. The CDR3 DNA reads as TGTGCCAGCAGTCCCGTAATGGGACTGTACACTGAAGCTTTCTTT. The rearrangement uses TRBV9 and TRBJ1-1, with D maybe TRBD1 (5 bases). This CDR3 region has 15 residues. V lost 5 bases and J 3 bases, leaving 17 bases between the germline ends. CDR1 and CDR2 (germline): SGDLS, YYNGEE.

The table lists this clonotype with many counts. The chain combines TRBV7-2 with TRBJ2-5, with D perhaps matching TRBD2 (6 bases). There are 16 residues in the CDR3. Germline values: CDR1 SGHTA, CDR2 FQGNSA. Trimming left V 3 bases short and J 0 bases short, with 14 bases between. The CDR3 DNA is TGTGCCAGCAGCTTCGGAGGGGTCGTGGACCAAGAGACCCAGTACTTC. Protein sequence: CASSFGGVVDQETQYF.

The DNA of the CDR3 is TGTGCCATCAGTGAGGCTGAGGGGAGCCTATACAATGAGCAGTTCTTC. Amino acids: CAISEAEGSLYNEQFF. This chain uses TRBV10-3 with TRBJ2-1; D may be TRBD1 or TRBD2 (5 bases each). The V and J ends lost 2 bases and 4 bases respectively, with 15 bases between them. The germline V gene encodes CDR1 ENHRY and CDR2 SYGVKD. This CDR3 is 16 amino acids long.

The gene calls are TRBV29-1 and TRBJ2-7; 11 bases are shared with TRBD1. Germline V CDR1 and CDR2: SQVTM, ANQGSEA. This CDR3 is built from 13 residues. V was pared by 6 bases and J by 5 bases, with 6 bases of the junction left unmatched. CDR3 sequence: CSVVGQGDHEQYF. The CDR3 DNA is TGCAGCGTCGTGGGACAGGGGGACCACGAGCAGTACTTC.

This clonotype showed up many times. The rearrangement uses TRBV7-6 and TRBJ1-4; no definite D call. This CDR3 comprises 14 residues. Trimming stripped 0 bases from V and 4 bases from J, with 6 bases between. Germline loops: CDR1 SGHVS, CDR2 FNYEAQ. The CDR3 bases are TGTGCCAGCAGCTTAGCAGAAATTAATGAAAAACTGTTTTTT. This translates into CASSLAEINEKLFF.

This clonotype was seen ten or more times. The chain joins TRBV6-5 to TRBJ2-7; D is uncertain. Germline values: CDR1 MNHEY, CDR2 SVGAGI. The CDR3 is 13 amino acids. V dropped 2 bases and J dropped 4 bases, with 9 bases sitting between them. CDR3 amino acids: CASSYRVRYEQYF. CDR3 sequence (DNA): TGTGCCAGCAGTTACAGGGTTCGTTACGAGCAGTACTTC.

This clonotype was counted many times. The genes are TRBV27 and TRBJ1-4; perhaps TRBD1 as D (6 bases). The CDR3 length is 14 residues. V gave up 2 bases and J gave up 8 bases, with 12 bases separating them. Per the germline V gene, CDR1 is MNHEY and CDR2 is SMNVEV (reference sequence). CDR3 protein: CASSLIGGGEKLFF. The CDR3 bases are TGTGCCAGCAGTTTAATCGGGGGGGGCGAAAAACTGTTTTTT.

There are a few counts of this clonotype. The CDR3 DNA reads TGCAGTGCTAGAGGCTCCAGCGGGGGAGCAAACACCGGGGAGCTGTTTTTT. Amino acid sequence: CSARGSSGGANTGELFF. This chain connects TRBV20-1 to TRBJ2-2; TRBD2 agrees at 8 bases. CDR1 DFQATT and CDR2 SNEGSKA come from the germline V gene (reference sequence). This CDR3 spans 17 amino acids. The V gene end was trimmed by 1 base and the J gene end by 2 bases; junction bases not matched to a gene: 9.